These T cell receptor beta chains were read from a single sample in a study of T cells in Graves' hyperthyroidism and ophthalmopathy. Using its own MiXCR run on the multiplex PCR reads, TCRdb lists one record per CDR3 protein. The sample holds more than 300,000 distinct CDR3 sequences, under 20% seen once. Input material: blood. The source is a man between 18 and 29 years old with Graves' ophthalmopathy. Each CDR3 is given with its conserved first and last residue. A D gene is named only where the DNA matches it firmly. Clone size is shown for a subset of rows, as once, few, many or a class of expanded clone.

clone_size d_call j_call v_call cdr3_aa cdr3_nt
. TRBD2 TRBJ2-7 TRBV20-1 CSARELLAGEYEQYF TGCAGTGCTAGAGAGCTACTAGCGGGAGAATACGAGCAGTACTTC
. TRBD1 TRBJ2-7 TRBV2 CASSEAAGTGSYEQYF TGTGCCAGCAGTGAAGCTGCCGGGACAGGGTCCTACGAGCAGTACTTC
. TRBD1 TRBJ2-7 TRBV7-9 CASSSPPKTGTYEQYF TGTGCCAGCAGCTCCCCCCCCAAGACAGGGACCTACGAGCAGTACTTC
. . TRBJ1-6 TRBV13 CASSPREGPYNSPLHF TGTGCCAGCAGCCCGAGGGAGGGACCCTATAATTCACCCCTCCACTTT
. . TRBJ2-2 TRBV5-1 CASSFLDTGELFF TGCGCCAGCAGCTTTTTGGACACCGGGGAGCTGTTTTTT
few TRBD1 TRBJ2-1 TRBV6-1 CASILQGASYNEQFF TGTGCCAGCATTCTACAGGGGGCATCCTACAATGAGCAGTTCTTC
. TRBD2 TRBJ2-7 TRBV2 CASSEGLAPGEQYF TGTGCCAGCAGTGAAGGACTAGCCCCCGGGGAGCAGTACTTC
many TRBD1 TRBJ1-5 TRBV12-3/TRBV12-4 CASSLDGTGGQPQHF TGTGCCAGCAGTCTCGACGGGACAGGGGGTCAGCCCCAGCATTTT
. TRBD2 TRBJ2-1 TRBV5-1 CASGLAGVDNEQFF TGCGCCAGCGGCCTAGCGGGGGTGGACAATGAGCAGTTCTTC
many TRBD1 TRBJ1-1 TRBV12-3/TRBV12-4 CASSSTGTTEAFF TGTGCCAGCAGTTCGACAGGGACCACTGAAGCTTTCTTT
many TRBD1 TRBJ2-7 TRBV6-1 CASSRDRYGYEQYF TGTGCCAGCAGCCGGGACAGGTATGGATACGAGCAGTACTTC
. . TRBJ2-4 TRBV15 CATSRVDLLAKNIQYF TGTGCCACCAGCAGAGTGGACCTTTTAGCCAAAAACATTCAGTACTTC
. . TRBJ2-7 TRBV15 CATSRVADSYEQYF TGTGCCACCAGCAGAGTAGCGGACTCCTACGAGCAGTACTTC
many . TRBJ1-2 TRBV7-2 CASSVRLGYTF TGTGCCAGCAGTGTCCGCTTGGGCTACACCTTC
many TRBD1 TRBJ1-4 TRBV5-1 CASSLLGTGNNEKLFF TGCGCCAGCAGCTTACTGGGGACAGGGAATAATGAAAAACTGTTTTTT
. . TRBJ2-3 TRBV9 CASTWATDTQYF TGTGCCAGCACCTGGGCCACAGATACGCAGTATTTT
many . TRBJ2-7 TRBV28 CASSLQGGSYEQYF TGTGCCAGCAGCTTACAGGGCGGGTCCTACGAGCAGTACTTC
once TRBD2 TRBJ2-1 TRBV2 CASSEFRTYRLAGVREQFF TGTGCCAGCAGTGAATTCCGGACATATCGGCTAGCGGGAGTACGGGAGCAGTTCTTC
many . TRBJ1-2 TRBV7-2 CASSLGGGQDYGYTF TGTGCCAGCAGCTTAGGCGGGGGGCAGGACTATGGCTACACCTTC
many TRBD2 TRBJ2-2 TRBV11-2 CASSLWTSGAGELFF TGTGCCAGCAGCCTTTGGACTAGCGGGGCCGGGGAGCTGTTTTTT
. . TRBJ2-3 TRBV14 CASSQEVGQQYF TGTGCCAGCAGCCAAGAAGTAGGCCAGCAGTATTTT
. TRBD2 TRBJ2-5 TRBV2 CASTQLAGGPMEETQYF TGTGCCAGCACCCAACTAGCGGGGGGGCCCATGGAGGAGACCCAGTACTTC
. . TRBJ2-2 TRBV12-3/TRBV12-4 CASSLRSGVPEAGELFF TGTGCCAGCAGTTTAAGGTCGGGGGTACCAGAGGCCGGGGAGCTGTTTTTT
few TRBD1 TRBJ2-1 TRBV9 CASSVSGTGRNEQFF TGTGCCAGCAGCGTGTCCGGGACAGGACGCAATGAGCAGTTCTTC
. TRBD1 TRBJ1-5 TRBV28 CASRPGTANQPQHF TGTGCCAGCAGGCCAGGGACAGCGAATCAGCCCCAGCATTTT
few . TRBJ1-5 TRBV6-1 CASSEVSSNQPQHF TGTGCCAGCAGTGAAGTATCTAGCAATCAGCCCCAGCATTTT
. TRBD2 TRBJ2-7 TRBV7-2 CASSRDFSGDYEQYF TGTGCCAGCAGTCGGGACTTTAGCGGGGACTACGAGCAGTACTTC
many TRBD1 TRBJ1-1 TRBV7-3 CASRAGGYSEAFF TGTGCCAGCAGGGCAGGGGGCTATTCTGAAGCTTTCTTT
. . TRBJ1-1 TRBV9 CASSVDGAGPAEAFF TGTGCCAGCAGCGTAGATGGCGCGGGCCCCGCTGAAGCTTTCTTT
many TRBD1 TRBJ2-2 TRBV2 CASSERPGGMNTGELFF TGTGCCAGCAGTGAAAGGCCAGGGGGCATGAACACCGGGGAGCTGTTTTTT
many . TRBJ2-5 TRBV2 CASSEVPGAQETQYF TGTGCCAGCAGTGAAGTTCCAGGGGCTCAAGAGACCCAGTACTTC
many . TRBJ2-3 TRBV6-1 CASSDLPGSTDTQYF TGTGCCAGCAGTGACCTCCCAGGGTCCACAGATACGCAGTATTTT
. . TRBJ2-7 TRBV5-1 CASSTAGQGGYEQYF TGCGCCAGCAGTACGGCAGGCCAGGGAGGCTACGAGCAGTACTTC
. . TRBJ2-5 TRBV5-1 CASSVNGRNQETQYF TGCGCCAGCAGCGTAAACGGACGGAACCAAGAGACCCAGTACTTC
many TRBD1 TRBJ1-2 TRBV12-3/TRBV12-4 CASSLPGRQGHYGYTF TGTGCCAGCAGTCTCCCAGGACGACAGGGCCACTATGGCTACACCTTC
. . TRBJ2-3 TRBV11-2 CASSMGFETDTQYF TGTGCCAGCAGTATGGGTTTTGAGACAGATACGCAGTATTTT
few TRBD1 TRBJ2-1 TRBV19 CASNDGQGDNEQFF TGTGCCAGTAACGATGGACAGGGAGACAATGAGCAGTTCTTC
. TRBD2 TRBJ2-7 TRBV6-1 CASSHPPPTSGGRSYEQYF TGTGCCAGCAGCCACCCACCCCCGACTAGCGGGGGCCGCTCCTACGAGCAGTACTTC
many TRBD1 TRBJ2-7 TRBV6-1 CASSSSPGQAYEQYF TGTGCCAGCAGTTCATCGCCGGGACAGGCCTACGAGCAGTACTTC
. TRBD1 TRBJ2-1 TRBV11-2 CASSPGTGYNEQFF TGTGCCAGCAGCCCCGGGACAGGCTACAATGAGCAGTTCTTC
many . TRBJ2-5 TRBV3-1 CASSRSEFPPPFETQYF TGTGCCAGCAGCCGCTCGGAGTTTCCCCCCCCGTTCGAGACCCAGTACTTC
few TRBD1 TRBJ2-2 TRBV7-9 CASSFLPPGQVPLDTGELFF TGTGCCAGCAGCTTCCTCCCGCCGGGACAGGTTCCCTTGGACACCGGGGAGCTGTTTTTT
few . TRBJ2-7 TRBV20-1 CSAGRGSSYEQYF TGCAGTGCGGGGCGAGGCAGCTCCTACGAGCAGTACTTC
few . TRBJ2-1 TRBV27 CASSPGGPYEQFF TGTGCCAGCAGTCCCGGCGGGCCTTATGAGCAGTTCTTC
many . TRBJ2-7 TRBV5-1 CASSLDRSHEQYF TGCGCCAGCAGCTTGGACAGGTCCCACGAGCAGTACTTC
few . TRBJ1-2 TRBV14 CASSQGLQANYGYTF TGTGCCAGCAGCCAAGGTCTACAGGCTAACTATGGCTACACCTTC
. TRBD1 TRBJ2-4 TRBV20-1 CSAGDRGPKNIQYF TGCAGTGCTGGGGACAGGGGTCCCAAAAACATTCAGTACTTC
many TRBD1 TRBJ1-2 TRBV7-8 CASSGRTGVNYGYTF TGTGCCAGCAGCGGACGGACAGGGGTTAACTATGGCTACACCTTC
few . TRBJ2-1 TRBV7-3 CASSPQTGLGGNEQFF TGTGCCAGCAGCCCGCAGACAGGGTTGGGGGGCAATGAGCAGTTCTTC
. . TRBJ2-7 TRBV6-1 CASSPPDEQYF TGTGCCAGCAGCCCCCCGGACGAGCAGTACTTC
many TRBD2 TRBJ2-5 TRBV5-1 CASSLDVAGGQETQYF TGCGCCAGCAGCTTGGACGTAGCGGGGGGACAAGAGACCCAGTACTTC
few . TRBJ1-5 TRBV6-1 CASSPGSYSNQPQHF TGTGCCAGCAGCCCGGGGAGCTATAGCAATCAGCCCCAGCATTTT
few . TRBJ1-3 TRBV11-2 CASSLRSPPGPGNTIYF TGTGCCAGCAGCTTACGTTCCCCCCCAGGGCCCGGAAACACCATATATTTT
many . TRBJ1-1 TRBV27 CASSLSRLSEAFF TGTGCCAGCAGTTTGAGCCGTTTGTCTGAAGCTTTCTTT
few . TRBJ2-7 TRBV7-3 CASSPGLPGDEQYF TGTGCCAGCAGCCCGGGACTCCCTGGCGACGAGCAGTACTTC